Here is one TCR beta chain with its context. The sample originates from a study of blood T cells in healthy people across ages. Samples each yielded at least 5.5 micrograms of total RNA. CDR1 is LNHNV, CDR2 YYDKDF, per germline (reference sequence). V was pared by 1 base and J by 4 bases, with 20 bases between. The CDR3 sequence is 18 residues long. A second PCR, run for about 6 to 11 cycles, used a sample-barcoded 5' primer plus a J-beta primer mix. TCRdb recomputed calls from the 5' RACE reads with MiXCR, one row per CDR3 protein. The sample includes 1.5 million to 2 million distinct CDR3 sequences, roughly 50% of them seen just once.

Sequenced material: blood. This TCR was sampled from a middle-aged woman in good health. The V and J genes are TRBV15 and TRBJ2-1, with a weak D call TRBD2 (7 bases). For the CDR3, the DNA is TGTGCCACCAGCAGAGTGGCGGGGGCCTATGGGCCATACAATGAGCAGTTCTTC. It codes for CATSRVAGAYGPYNEQFF. The full variable domain, its missing parts supplied by reference TRBV15 and TRBJ2-1, is DAMVIQNPRYQVTQFGKPVTLSCSQTLNHNVMYWYQQKSSQAPKLLFHYYDKDFNNEADTPDNFQSRRPNTSFCFLDIRSPGLGDTAMYLCATSRVAGAYGPYNEQFFGPGTRLTVL.